This is a list of T cell receptor beta chains from one sample in a study of blood T cell repertoires in COVID-19. Libraries were prepared by immunoSEQ multiplex PCR; TCRdb keeps only in-frame clonotypes and omits some of them. Of roughly 95,000 clones in the sample, 82% were seen once. The source material was peripheral blood. These receptor sequences come from a middle-aged man with active or convalescent COVID-19. Each CDR3 is given without its conserved first and last residue. Fields, in order: V gene, CDR3 protein.

>TRBV12-3/TRBV12-4
ASSTGGEETQY
>TRBV9
ASSPRGGSAEAF
>TRBV13
ASSLGPSGGSTDTQY
>TRBV7-9
ASRPGTGHGADTQY
>TRBV2
ASSEEEGAPRADTQY
>TRBV5-1
ASSLEGSGGAIDTQY
>TRBV30
AWSAGYTEAF
>TRBV6-2/TRBV6-3
ASSAWTGDSPLH
>TRBV7-9
ASSDTQTNYGYT
>TRBV29-1
SVNLLGQGKGSTEAF
>TRBV28
ASNSGGRGDTQY
>TRBV7-2
ASSLVLGGESTDTQY
>TRBV6-1
ASSEGSEQY
>TRBV6-2/TRBV6-3
ASSYPIAGGLYNEQF
>TRBV6-5
ASSPDRVGQPQH
>TRBV19
ASRIGQGETEAF
>TRBV12-5
ASGLVQGAVGELF
>TRBV21-1
ASSVDSYTEAF
>TRBV28
ASSYLRVTNEKLF
>TRBV18
ASSLAGGQNEQF
>TRBV5-1
ASSWDRGPDTEAF
>TRBV12-3/TRBV12-4
ASSLQGYQPQH
>TRBV24-1
ATSDLDRQDSMPDTQY
>TRBV18
ASSPETSGGNTGELF
>TRBV6-6
ASSYAEDNQPQH
>TRBV3-1/TRBV3-2
ASSPRGWEQY
>TRBV19
ASSAFTGGEETQY
>TRBV4-1
ASSQYSGQGYEQY
>TRBV19
ASSIEASGGTDTQY
>TRBV6-1
ASSEPDKSGGYT
>TRBV19
ASSDRGGETQY
>TRBV18
ASSPVPGQKFEGYT
>TRBV27
ASRETSLQRAGELF
>TRBV5-1
ASSLTGGSYNSPLH
>TRBV11-2
ASSSGGSTDTQY
>TRBV19
ASSIQSPGDSPLH
>TRBV5-4
ASSPGLAGRNIQY
>TRBV10-1
ASSQGNLAGDPYNEQF
>TRBV15
ATSRDAGDTQY
>TRBV7-2
ASSLVGTALAKNIQY
>TRBV4-2
ASSQERQGNQPQH
>TRBV7-2
ASSLAGQGRPRGYT
>TRBV28
ASSSADRGQGGYT
>TRBV5-8
ASSLGARSGNTIY
>TRBV3-1/TRBV3-2
ASSQGSDNYGYT
>TRBV2
ASRSQEGATEAF
>TRBV11-2
ASSLGQNSGNTIY
>TRBV6-6
ASSYSAGVGYGYT
>TRBV7-2
ASSFSGQATYEQY
>TRBV5-6
ASSTDRALNTEAF
>TRBV24-1
ATSEPGHLDLNTGELF